This T cell receptor (beta chain) was sequenced during a study of T-cell reconstitution after alpha-beta-depleted transplantation in children. At least ten counts were recorded for this clonotype. Preparing the TCRbeta library involved the use of unique molecular identifiers. Each CDR3 protein is one row after TCRdb ran MiXCR on the PCR reads. The sample has just over 200,000 distinct CDR3 sequences, around 8.4% seen once; the top ten hold 35% to 45%. V shed 4 bases and J shed 2 bases, with 9 bases lying between them. CDR1 is SQVTM, CDR2 ANQGSEA, per germline. The CDR3 loop spans 13 amino acids. The chain employs TRBV29-1 and TRBJ2-4; the D is unclear. Sequenced here: PBMCs, mostly from graft donor cells, sampled 360 days after TCRalphabeta/CD19-depleted stem cell transplant. The clonotype was recovered from a male patient aged 2 to 10 who had a stem cell transplant for acute myeloid leukemia, so the T cells may come from the graft donor. The CDR3 is CSVAYGPKNIQYF. The CDR3 nucleotides read TGCAGCGTTGCCTACGGGCCCAAAAACATTCAGTACTTC.